The sequence of this T cell receptor beta chain was determined in a study of T-cell memory formation after mild COVID-19 (dated by TCRdb to 2020 to 2023). Looking at the study overall: TCR sequence clusters from the two donors were largely donor specific. T-cell clones expanding and contracting after mild COVID-19 in a couple of donors were tracked by longitudinal TCRalpha and TCRbeta repertoire sequencing. The cohort comprised two young, previously healthy adult volunteers, one female and one male.

In the case of this clonotype: Its antigen remains unidentified. The input lacks base qualities; no much larger clone sits a single base away.

Ficoll-Paque density gradient centrifugation was the method used to isolate PBMCs. Deletion took 2 bases off V and 9 bases off J, with a span of 11 bases between the germline ends. The CDR3 spans 13 residues, from the cysteine through the phenylalanine. Only the CDR3 DNA is retained, 39 bases long and in frame from the first base. Reading the germline V gene gives CDR1 SGHVS and CDR2 FNYEAQ. The instrument was an Illumina NovaSeq 6000. cDNA libraries for TCRalpha and TCRbeta were prepared by 5'RACE using constant-segment primers, with sample barcodes and unique molecular identifiers added. RNA was extracted from every sample with Trizol reagent. Amplification of the libraries took two PCR steps, and the second step added a second sample barcode plus Illumina TruSeq adapters. Sequencing of the libraries was done on an Illumina NovaSeq, producing 2 x 150 bp paired-end reads. The authors' analysis ran thus. The reads were demultiplexed and collapsed into UMI-guided consensus sequences using migec v1.2.7. Using mixcr v2.1.11, the UMI consensuses were aligned to TRA and TRB V and J templates and assembled into clonotypes. A clonotype was counted as expanded or contracted only if both edgeR and NoisET called the change significant, with noise models trained on biological replicates. For edgeR calls, a false discovery rate-adjusted p below 0.01 and a log2 fold-change threshold of 1 were applied. As an exploratory analysis of dynamics, max-normalized trajectories of the 1000 most abundant clonotypes were examined with PCA combined with hierarchical clustering. Separately sequenced CD4+ and CD8+ repertoires were used to assign a CD4 or CD8 phenotype to each responding clone. Starting from the raw public reads, TCRdb applied fastp trimming at Q25, assembled clones with MiXCR and retained in-frame beta chains. Rows with a matching CDR3 protein are joined into one entry that keeps the most common DNA and genes. The V and J calls were determined by TCRdb, not by the authors. Present in this sample are about 150,000 distinct CDR3 sequences, 25% to 40% of which were seen just once. Of the sample, about 11% falls within the top ten clones.

Broad study findings and their caveats: Contracting CD4+ clones were found mainly in CM and EM memory subsets, while CD8+ clones were enriched in EMRA. Whether the second-wave clones peaking on day 37 were SARS-CoV-2 specific was not confirmed. The study covered only a couple of mild cases, and larger cohorts including severe cases with pre-infection samples were considered necessary. The detection of some responding clones in pre-infection memory suggests that pre-existing cross-reactive memory T cells joined the SARS-CoV-2 response. From day 15 to 85, contracting clones showed balanced CD4/CD8 phenotypes, whereas a second wave of clones that expanded from day 15 to 37 leaned towards CD4+.

The source of this sequence is an adult woman who had mild COVID-19 (a few samples of this study predate the infection). The sample titles of this study are shuffled in the database, so cell type and time point are left out; the donor was told from shared clones. Sequencing used PBMCs or a T cell subset sorted from them (not recorded which). The chain couples TRBV7-6 to TRBJ2-1, with an unclear D gene assignment. For the CDR3, the sequence is CASSLQRAREQFF. The DNA sequence reads TGTGCCAGCAGCTTACAGCGAGCGCGTGAGCAGTTCTTC.